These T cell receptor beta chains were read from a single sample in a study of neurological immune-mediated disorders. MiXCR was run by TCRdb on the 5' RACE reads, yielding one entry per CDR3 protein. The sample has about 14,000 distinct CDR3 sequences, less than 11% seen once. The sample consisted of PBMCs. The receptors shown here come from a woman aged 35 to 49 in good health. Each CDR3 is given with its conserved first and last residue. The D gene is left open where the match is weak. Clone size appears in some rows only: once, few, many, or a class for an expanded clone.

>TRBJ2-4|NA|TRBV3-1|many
TGTGCCAGCAGCCCACGGGACGGAGAAATCACTACCTTC
CASSPRDGEITTF
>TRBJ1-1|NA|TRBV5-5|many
TGTGCCAGCAGCTTGGGCGCCTCCCAAGGCACTGAAGCTTTCTTT
CASSLGASQGTEAFF
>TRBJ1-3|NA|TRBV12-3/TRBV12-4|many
TGTGCCAGCAGTTTTCGGCGCTCTGGAAACACCATATATTTT
CASSFRRSGNTIYF
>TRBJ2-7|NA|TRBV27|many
TGTGCCAGCACCCTCAAGGGGAGCCAAGATCACGAGCAGTACTTC
CASTLKGSQDHEQYF
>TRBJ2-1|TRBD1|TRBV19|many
TGTGCCAGTAGTATGAGAAGAACCGGGACAGGGTACAATGAGCAGTTCTTC
CASSMRRTGTGYNEQFF
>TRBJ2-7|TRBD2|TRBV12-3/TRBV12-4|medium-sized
TGTGCCAGCAGCCTGGGAGGGTTCGAGCAGTACTTC
CASSLGGFEQYF
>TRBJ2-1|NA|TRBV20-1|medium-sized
TGCAGTGCTAGAGATCGCCGTACCCTCTACAATGAGCAGTTCTTC
CSARDRRTLYNEQFF
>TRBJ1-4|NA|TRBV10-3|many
TGTGCCATCAGTAAGACGGATGAAAAACTGTTTTTT
CAISKTDEKLFF
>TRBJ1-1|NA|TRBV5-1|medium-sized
TGCGCCAGCAGACGGGGTCCGGGCGACACTGAAGCTTTCTTT
CASRRGPGDTEAFF
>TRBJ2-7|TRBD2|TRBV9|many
TGTGCCAGCAGCGTCACTAGCGGGGGGCCGTCCTCCTACGAGCAGTACTTC
CASSVTSGGPSSYEQYF
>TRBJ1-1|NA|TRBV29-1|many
TGCAGCGTTGAGGGAGGAGGCACTGAAGCTTTCTTT
CSVEGGGTEAFF
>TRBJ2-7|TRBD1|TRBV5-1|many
TGCGCCAGCAGCTTGGGACAGGGTTATTCCTACGAGCAGTACTTC
CASSLGQGYSYEQYF
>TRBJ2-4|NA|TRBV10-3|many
TGTGCCATCAACTATCAGTGGGTGGGCAAAAACATTCAGTACTTC
CAINYQWVGKNIQYF
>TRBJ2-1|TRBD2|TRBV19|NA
TGTGCCAGTAGCCCGAGGACTAGCGGGAGAGGTTCCTACAATGAGCAGTTCTTC
CASSPRTSGRGSYNEQFF
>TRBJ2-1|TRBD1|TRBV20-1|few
TGCAGTGCTAGAGACCTGAGGGACAGGCGAAGGGCATCTCTATACAATGAGCAGTTCTTC
CSARDLRDRRRASLYNEQFF
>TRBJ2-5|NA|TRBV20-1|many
TGCAGCGCTTCCCTGGGGGGCGAGACCCAGTACTTC
CSASLGGETQYF
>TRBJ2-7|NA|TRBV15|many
TGTGCCACCAGTGTGGAGCGGTCCTACGAGCAGTACTTC
CATSVERSYEQYF
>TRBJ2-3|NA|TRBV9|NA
TGTGCCAGCTCCAAAGGCGGGATCACAGATACGCAGTATTTT
CASSKGGITDTQYF
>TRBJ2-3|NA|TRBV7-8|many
TGTGCCAGCAGCTTATCTCCCAGCACAGATACGCAGTATTTT
CASSLSPSTDTQYF
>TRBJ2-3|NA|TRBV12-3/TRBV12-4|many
TGTGCCACCCTTACCCCAGGATCAGATACGCAGTATTTT
CATLTPGSDTQYF
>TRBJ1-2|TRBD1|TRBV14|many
TGTGCCAGCAGCCCAACCGGGACAGGGACGAGTGGCTACACCTTC
CASSPTGTGTSGYTF
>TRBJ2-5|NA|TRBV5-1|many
TGCGCCAGCAGCTTGGCGGGGGACAGCCCAGGGGAGACCCAGTACTTC
CASSLAGDSPGETQYF
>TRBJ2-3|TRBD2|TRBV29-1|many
TGCAGCGTTGAGGGCGGGAGAGGAGATACGCAGTATTTT
CSVEGGRGDTQYF
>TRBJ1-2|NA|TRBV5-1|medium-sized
TGCGCCAGCAGCTTGGTCCTGAACTATGGCTACACCTTC
CASSLVLNYGYTF
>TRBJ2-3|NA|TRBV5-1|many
TGCGCCAGCAGGACGTCGTCTGGGGATACGCAGTATTTT
CASRTSSGDTQYF
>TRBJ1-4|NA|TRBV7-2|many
TGTGCCAGCAGCTTAAGGGGGTCGGAGGGAGGCTGGGGAGAAAAACTGTTTTTT
CASSLRGSEGGWGEKLFF
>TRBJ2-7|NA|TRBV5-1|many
TGCGCCAGCAGCCGGGACAAACACTACGAGCAGTACTTC
CASSRDKHYEQYF